The 6 T cell receptor beta chains in this list originate from one sample, sequenced in a study of post-analysis software for immune sequencing data. Study results and limitations: Patients carried roughly 5 TRBV segments more frequently than controls did, and TRBV5-6, TRBV5-1 and TRBV20-1 were among them.

Unique molecular identifiers featured in each of the TCR beta cDNA libraries. TCRdb independently ran MiXCR on the PCR reads; one entry per CDR3 protein. The data hold more than 450,000 distinct CDR3 sequences, with around 36% observed a single time. The antigens these receptors bind are not known. The specimen was blood. These receptors originate from a girl aged 2-17 years with multiple sclerosis.

The J gene is TRBJ1-4, the V gene TRBV21-1; TRBD1, the D gene given by the table, was not confirmed from the DNA. TRBV21-1 is a pseudogene segment. CDR3 length: 15 amino acids. The CDR3 nucleotides read TGTGCCAGCAGCCCCCAGGGTCCAGCTAATGAAAAACTGTTTTTT. This sequence encodes CASSPQGPANEKLFF.

This chain links TRBV6-1 with TRBJ2-4; tentative D call: TRBD1 (6 bases). The DNA end is more similar to TRBJ2-7, so the J call may be wrong. Germline values: CDR1 MNHNS, CDR2 SASEGT. This CDR3 spans 14 amino acids. Written as DNA, the CDR3 is TGTGCCAGCAGTAAGGAAGGGGGTACGGGCGAGCAGTACTTC. Its translation: CASSKEGGTGEQYF.

The chain recombines TRBV11-2 with TRBJ2-6; 9 bases match TRBD1. The ends lost 0 bases at V and 4 bases at J; junction bases unmatched: 7. The CDR3 runs to 18 residues. CDR1 SGHAT and CDR2 FQNNGV come from the germline V gene. The CDR3 nucleotides are TGTGCCAGCAGCTTAGATGGGGGGACAGGGCCGGGGGCCAACGTCCTGACTTTC. Its translation: CASSLDGGTGPGANVLTF.

As DNA, the CDR3 is TGTGCCAGCAGCCCCCGGGACTTCCAAGAGACCCAGTACTTC. It translates to CASSPRDFQETQYF. J is TRBJ2-5 and V is TRBV3-1, with D maybe TRBD2 (6 bases). The germline V gene has CDR1 LGHDT and CDR2 YNNKEL (reference sequence). The length of the CDR3 is 14 residues. Trimming shortened V by 4 bases and J by 1 base, and 10 bases separated the two germline ends.

Turning to this clonotype: Just one base apart from a much larger clone, this may be a read error. The rearrangement uses TRBV27 and TRBJ1-2; D perhaps matches TRBD1 (5 bases). V was pared by 1 base and J by 6 bases, with 15 bases between. CDR1 and CDR2 from the germline V gene are MNHEY and SMNVEV (reference sequence). The CDR3 is 15 amino acids. CDR3 protein: CASSLYFGAVDGYTF. Written as DNA, the CDR3 is TGTGCCAGCAGTTTATATTTCGGGGCAGTTGATGGCTACACCTTC.

CDR3 residues: CASRRTGTLPYEQYF. In DNA form, the CDR3 reads TGTGCCAGCAGGCGGACAGGGACCCTTCCCTACGAGCAGTACTTC. V gene TRBV6-5 combines with J gene TRBJ2-7; 8 nucleotides agree with TRBD1. The CDR3 has 15 amino acids. Germline lookup yields CDR1 MNHEY and CDR2 SVGAGI. J gave up 2 bases and V 6 bases, and 9 bases lay outside the gene matches.